The 16 T cell receptor beta chains reported below all come from one sample, sequenced in a study of vaccination effects on CD4 cells after COVID-19. The table came from immunoSEQ multiplex PCR; TCRdb's copy has only in-frame clones and leaves some out. Altogether about 29,000 clones are present, 74% being singletons, with the ten largest covering roughly 16%. Which antigens these TCRs recognize remains unknown. Before sequencing took place, the ViraFEST assay used viral peptide pools to expand antigen-specific CD4+ T cells. Isolating CD4+ T cells followed more than eight days of culture. BNT162b2 vaccine or mRNA-1273 vaccine was given to participants in two doses. Sequences were derived from CD4+ T cells from PBMCs cultured with HCoV-OC43 spike peptides, sampled after COVID-19 vaccination. Subset reported: HCoV-OC43 spike overlapping peptide pool stimulation. The receptors were sampled from a human donor who received a COVID-19 vaccine.

The chain joins TRBV3-1 (or the pseudogene TRBV3-2) to TRBJ1-1; TRBD1 matches 7 bases. From germline, CDR1 is LGHDT and CDR2 YNNKEL (reference sequence). Trimming at V came to 4 bases and at J to 1 base, leaving 9 bases not matched to a gene. The CDR3 runs 16 residues. The CDR3 region is CASSLRTGLPNTEAFF. For the CDR3, the DNA is TGTGCCAGCAGCCTAAGGACAGGACTTCCGAACACTGAAGCTTTCTTT.

The V gene is TRBV9, the J gene TRBJ1-1; possible D gene TRBD1, 6 bases. V was pared by 1 base and J by 8 bases, with 12 bases between. There are 13 residues in the CDR3. CDR1 and CDR2 from the germline V gene are SGDLS and YYNGEE. Here the CDR3 reads CASSVNRDNEAFF. The CDR3 nucleotides are TGTGCCAGCAGCGTAAACCGGGACAACGAAGCTTTCTTT. Based on the CDR3 plus reference TRBV9 and TRBJ1-1, the full variable domain is DSGVTQTPKHLITATGQRVTLRCSPRSGDLSVYWYQQSLDQGLQFLIQYYNGEERAKGNILERFSAQQFPDLHSELNLSSLELGDSALYFCASSVNRDNEAFFGQGTRLTVV.

The genes are TRBV5-1 and TRBJ2-7; D ambiguous. Germline CDR1 is SGHRS and CDR2 is YFSETQ. Between the trimmed V and J ends, which lost 0 bases and 7 bases, there was a span of 11 bases. The CDR3 loop spans 13 amino acids. The DNA for the CDR3 is TGCGCCAGCAGCTTGGATCAATACGGAGAGCAGTACTTC. The encoded protein is CASSLDQYGEQYF.

This clone was found a few times. The genes are TRBV5-5 and TRBJ1-5; TRBD1 is a possible D gene (6 bases). The length of the CDR3 is 16 residues. V lost 5 bases and J lost 4, with 19 bases in between. Germline V CDR1 and CDR2: SGHKS, YYEKEE (reference sequence). CDR3 in amino acids: CASRAAGVRSNQPQHF. The CDR3 DNA reads TGTGCCAGCAGGGCTGCAGGGGTACGCTCGAATCAGCCCCAGCATTTT.

This clone showed up just once. The rearrangement uses TRBV12-3 or TRBV12-4 and TRBJ1-5; no clear D gene. The CDR3 is made up of 13 amino acids. V lost 1 base to trimming and J lost 3 bases, with 4 bases between them. The CDR3 coding sequence is TGTGCCAGCAGTTTAGGCTACAATCAGCCCCAGCATTTT. It translates to CASSLGYNQPQHF.

J is TRBJ1-1 and V is TRBV5-1; D ambiguous. Trimming shortened V by 0 bases and J by 5 bases, and 8 bases separated the two germline ends. CDR1 is SGHRS, CDR2 YFSETQ, per germline. The CDR3 totals 13 residues. This CDR3 reads CASSLGARTEAFF. In DNA, the CDR3 is TGCGCCAGCAGCTTGGGGGCGAGGACTGAAGCTTTCTTT. The whole variable domain, remainder taken from reference TRBV5-1 and TRBJ1-1, is KAGVTQTPRYLIKTRGQQVTLSCSPISGHRSVSWYQQTPGQGLQFLFEYFSETQRNKGNFPGRFSGRQFSNSRSEMNVSTLELGDSALYLCASSLGARTEAFFGQGTRLTVV.

The table lists this clone with a count of one. The chain carries TRBV10-1 and TRBJ2-1; D is unresolved. Between the trimmed V and J ends, which lost 0 bases and 6 bases, there was a span of 9 bases. The CDR3 contains 14 residues. Germline values: CDR1 WNHNN, CDR2 SYGVQD (reference sequence). CDR3 bases: TGCGCCAGCAGTGAGTCTTTGGGCATCAATGAGCAGTTCTTC. Translation: CASSESLGINEQFF.

The rearrangement links TRBV5-1 to TRBJ2-4; 9 nucleotides align to TRBD1. The CDR3 covers 15 residues. Trimming took 4 bases from V and 7 from J; bases not matched to a gene: 9. From germline, CDR1 is SGHRS and CDR2 YFSETQ. The CDR3 here is CASSTTGTGTNIQYF. The CDR3 DNA reads as TGCGCCAGCAGCACAACCGGGACAGGGACCAACATTCAGTACTTC.

V usage is TRBV4-2 and J usage is TRBJ2-7; TRBD2 matches at 9 bases. This CDR3 region has 16 residues. The trim removed 1 base at V and 7 bases at J, leaving 11 bases unmatched. Germline lookup yields CDR1 LGHNA and CDR2 YNFKEQ. CDR3 nucleotide sequence: TGTGCCAGCAGCCAAGGAAGACATAGCGGGAGACGTGAGCAGTACTTC. Translating it yields CASSQGRHSGRREQYF.

The rearrangement joins TRBV6-5 to TRBJ2-1, with 11 nucleotides matching TRBD2. The germline CDR1 and CDR2 sequences are MNHEY and SVGAGI. There are 16 residues in the CDR3. The J segment lost 5 bases and the V segment lost 2 bases, leaving 5 bases of the junction unmatched. The CDR3 loop is CASSYPTSGTDNEQFF. CDR3 in DNA: TGTGCCAGCAGTTACCCGACTAGCGGGACCGACAATGAGCAGTTCTTC.

The J gene is TRBJ1-4, the V gene TRBV7-2; 10 bases align to TRBD1. Germline V lookup: CDR1 SGHTA, CDR2 FQGNSA. This CDR3 comprises 17 residues. The V segment lost 1 base and the J segment 5 bases; nucleotides outside the gene matches: 7. CDR3 protein: CASSLGGPGQGNEKLFF. The CDR3 DNA sequence: TGTGCCAGCAGCTTAGGGGGTCCGGGACAGGGGAATGAAAAACTGTTTTTT.

This clone was seen once. V and J are TRBV18 and TRBJ1-4, with D unclear. The length of the CDR3 is 15 residues. V gave up 5 bases and J gave up 0 bases, with 10 bases separating them. CDR1 KGHSH and CDR2 LQKENI come from the germline V gene. Here the CDR3 DNA reads TGTGCCAGCTCATACTTCAGTGCAACTAATGAAAAACTGTTTTTT. Translated: CASSYFSATNEKLFF.

This clone appeared a few times. V and J are TRBV7-9 and TRBJ1-5; 11 nucleotides match TRBD1. V was pared by 2 bases and J by 4 bases, with 7 bases of the junction left unmatched. From germline, CDR1 is SEHNR and CDR2 FQNEAQ (reference sequence). The CDR3 spans 17 residues. CDR3 residues: CASSLWTGGRGNQPQHF. Here the CDR3 DNA reads TGTGCCAGCAGCTTATGGACAGGGGGCAGGGGGAATCAGCCCCAGCATTTT.

The rearrangement joins TRBV4-1 to TRBJ1-4, with 8 bases identical to TRBD1. V lost 4 bases and J lost 5; bases outside the gene matches: 6. The CDR3 runs 15 residues. Germline values: CDR1 MGHRA, CDR2 YSYEKL. The CDR3: CASSPDGTGNEKLFF. CDR3 nucleotide sequence: TGCGCCAGCAGCCCCGACGGGACAGGCAATGAAAAACTGTTTTTT.

The chain couples TRBV12-3 or TRBV12-4 to TRBJ1-1; 12 bases fit TRBD1. The CDR3 is made up of 13 amino acids. Germline trimming cut 3 bases from V and 11 bases from J; bases unmatched to any gene: 4. The CDR3 loop reads CASSFGGQGAAFF. The DNA of the CDR3 is TGTGCCAGCAGTTTTGGGGGACAGGGGGCGGCTTTCTTT.

This chain uses TRBV10-3 with TRBJ1-1; D gene ambiguous. The CDR3 is 13 amino acids. V gave up 4 bases and J gave up 0 bases, with 6 bases separating them. Germline CDR1 ENHRY, CDR2 SYGVKD. The CDR3 loop reads CAISAGMNTEAFF. The CDR3 DNA is TGTGCCATCAGTGCTGGCATGAACACTGAAGCTTTCTTT.